These 19 T cell receptor beta chains came from one sample sequenced in a study of blood T cells in healthy people across ages. A second PCR, run for about 7 to 11 cycles, used a sample-barcoded 5' primer plus a J-beta primer mix. TCRdb used MiXCR to reprocess the 5' RACE reads, holding one entry per CDR3 protein. Of about 2 million distinct CDR3 sequences in the sample, roughly 49% were seen once. The sample consisted of blood. Receptors were obtained from a woman aged 40 to 49 in good health.

This clonotype was seen only a few times. This chain links TRBV7-2 with TRBJ2-3; 9 nucleotides agree with TRBD1. Germline values: CDR1 SGHTA, CDR2 FQGNSA. The CDR3 has 15 amino acids. V dropped 1 base and J dropped 4; count of bases not matched to a gene: 3. The CDR3 coding sequence is TGTGCCAGCAGCTTAGTACAGGGGGCGTCAGATACGCAGTATTTT. Its protein is CASSLVQGASDTQYF.

This sequence joins TRBV20-1 and TRBJ1-3; 7 bases are shared with TRBD1. The CDR3 totals 14 residues. After removal of 3 bases from V and 3 bases from J, the junction contained 5 bases not matched to a gene. Germline CDR1 is DFQATT and CDR2 is SNEGSKA (reference sequence). This chain's CDR3 is CSARRGGVGNTIYF. The DNA of the CDR3 is TGCAGTGCTAGGAGAGGGGGCGTTGGAAACACCATATATTTT.

This chain joins TRBV3-1 and TRBJ1-4, with 7 bases aligning to TRBD1. Germline CDR1 and CDR2: LGHDT and YNNKEL (reference sequence). The V gene end was trimmed by 3 bases and the J gene end by 8 bases; junction bases not matched to a gene: 9. The CDR3 contains 15 residues. The CDR3 sequence is CASSQLGTAREKLFF. Here the CDR3 DNA reads TGTGCCAGCAGCCAGCTCGGGACAGCGAGGGAAAAACTGTTTTTT.

The chain recombines TRBV10-3 with TRBJ2-4; D uncertain. Trimming removed 6 bases at V and 15 bases at J, with 18 bases between. Per the germline V gene, CDR1 is ENHRY and CDR2 is SYGVKD. The CDR3 runs to 12 residues. DNA of the CDR3: TGTGCCATCAGGGATTCCGCGTCGGAGCGGTACTTC. This translates into CAIRDSASERYF.

The CDR3 nucleotides read TGTGCCAGTACAGGGTACGATCAGCCCCAGCATTTT. This translates into CASTGYDQPQHF. This chain links TRBV2 with TRBJ1-5, with a tentative D call TRBD1 (6 bases). Trimming left V 9 bases short and J 5 bases short, with 11 bases between. Germline V gene sequence: CDR1 SNHLY, CDR2 FYNNEI. The CDR3 covers 12 residues.

This clonotype was found a few times. The gene calls are TRBV7-2 and TRBJ2-5, with 12 positions matching TRBD1. V was clipped by 1 base and J by 3 bases; unmatched bases: 15. The length of the CDR3 is 20 residues. The germline CDR1 and CDR2 sequences are SGHTA and FQGNSA. CDR3 amino acids: CASSLGGGTGGFLSEETQYF. Written as DNA, the CDR3 is TGTGCCAGCAGCTTAGGTGGCGGGACAGGGGGCTTTCTATCCGAAGAGACCCAGTACTTC.

A few counts support this clonotype. The chain uses TRBV4-3 and TRBJ2-1, with TRBD1 as a possible D gene (5 bases). From germline, CDR1 is LGHNA and CDR2 YSLEER. The CDR3 contains 13 residues. V lost 4 bases to trimming and J lost 9 bases, with 13 bases between them. Written as DNA, the CDR3 is TGCGCCAGCAGCCGCCTCCAGGGTCCTGAGCAGTTCTTC. Protein product: CASSRLQGPEQFF.

This chain joins TRBV2 and TRBJ2-7; 9 bases match TRBD1. This CDR3 contains 15 residues. The junction had 4 bases not matched to a gene; V was cut back by 1 base and J by 3 bases. Germline V lookup: CDR1 SNHLY, CDR2 FYNNEI. The CDR3 nucleotides read TGTGCCAGCAGTGAAGGGGGGACAGGGATCTACGAGCAGTACTTC. It specifies CASSEGGTGIYEQYF.

This rearrangement joins TRBV5-1 to TRBJ2-5; D remains unclear. The germline V gene has CDR1 SGHRS and CDR2 YFSETQ. The CDR3 loop spans 14 amino acids. V lost 4 bases to trimming and J lost 0 bases, with 10 bases between them. The CDR3 DNA follows: TGCGCCAGCAGCCCCCCAAGTAACCAAGAGACCCAGTACTTC. Translation gives CASSPPSNQETQYF.

J is TRBJ1-2 and V is TRBV3-1; D is possibly TRBD1 (6 bases). Germline V CDR1 and CDR2: LGHDT, YNNKEL (reference sequence). The CDR3 covers 15 residues. V lost 1 base and J lost 3, with 12 bases in between. CDR3 loop: CASSQGRRQDYGYTF. In DNA, the CDR3 is TGTGCCAGCAGCCAAGGCAGGCGACAGGACTATGGCTACACCTTC.

This clonotype has only a few counts. This chain joins TRBV6-5 and TRBJ2-7; no clear D gene. This CDR3 contains 15 residues. Trimming took off 0 bases at V and 2 bases at J, with 11 bases between the two ends. Germline lookup yields CDR1 MNHEY and CDR2 SVGAGI. The CDR3 nucleotides read TGTGCCAGCAGTTACTCGGCCCTAGGCGCCTACGAGCAGTACTTC. Residues: CASSYSALGAYEQYF.

V is TRBV6-5 and J is TRBJ2-5; D is undetermined. This CDR3 has 13 amino acids. V was cut by 6 bases and J by 4 bases, with 12 bases left in between. In germline, CDR1 is MNHEY, CDR2 SVGAGI. The CDR3 DNA is TGTGCCAGCAGAACGAGCGTAGGAGAGACCCAGTACTTC. Translation gives CASRTSVGETQYF.

This rearrangement joins TRBV14 to TRBJ1-6, with 7 positions matching TRBD1. V lost 6 bases and J lost 6; bases outside the gene matches: 8. Germline-derived CDR1 and CDR2 are SGHDN and FVKESK. The CDR3 sequence is 15 residues long. CDR3 DNA sequence: TGTGCCAGCAGGGGATCGGGGACAGTTAATTCACCCCTCCACTTT. It is translated as CASRGSGTVNSPLHF.

This clonotype was counted many times. This chain uses TRBV7-2 with TRBJ2-3; TRBD1 matches at 7 bases. CDR1 is SGHTA, CDR2 FQGNSA, per germline. V gave up 5 bases and J gave up 8 bases; unmatched junction bases: 13. The CDR3 has 15 amino acids. CDR3 region: CASSQHPEGAGTQYF. CDR3 bases: TGTGCCAGCAGCCAACATCCCGAGGGGGCAGGTACGCAGTATTTT.

The chain carries TRBV4-1 and TRBJ2-5, with 9 nucleotides matching TRBD2. This CDR3 contains 15 residues. V shed 3 bases and J 1 base; nucleotides not matched to a gene: 3. CDR1 is MGHRA and CDR2 is YSYEKL in the germline V gene. CDR3: CASSQRLAVQETQYF. CDR3 bases: TGCGCCAGCAGCCAGAGACTAGCGGTCCAAGAGACCCAGTACTTC.

The chain carries TRBV14 and TRBJ2-1; TRBD2 matches at 10 bases. The germline V gene has CDR1 SGHDN and CDR2 FVKESK. The junction had 5 bases not matched to a gene; V was cut back by 4 bases and J by 5 bases. CDR3 length: 15 residues. The CDR3 spells CASSPQRGGNNEQFF. CDR3 sequence (DNA): TGTGCCAGCAGCCCTCAGCGGGGGGGAAACAATGAGCAGTTCTTC.

This clonotype has a handful of counts. V is TRBV6-2 or TRBV6-3 and J is TRBJ2-1, with TRBD2 matching 9 bases. CDR3 length equals 14 residues. The V and J ends lost 2 bases and 8 bases, in that order; junction bases with no gene match: 4. Germline-derived CDR1 and CDR2 are MNHEY and SVGEGT. CDR3 nucleotides: TGTGCCAGCAGTTACCCTAGCGGGGTCCATGAGCAGTTCTTC. It yields the protein CASSYPSGVHEQFF.

The chain links TRBV5-1 to TRBJ1-2, with unresolved D. CDR3 size: 13 residues. Trimming shortened V by 2 bases and J by 8 bases, and 13 bases separated the two germline ends. The germline V gene has CDR1 SGHRS and CDR2 YFSETQ. Written as DNA, the CDR3 is TGCGCCAGCAGCTTAGACCTGTCGGGAGGCTACACCTTC. As protein: CASSLDLSGGYTF.

The chain is built from TRBV6-6 and TRBJ1-1; D is undetermined. Trimming left V 1 base short and J 7 bases short, with 4 bases between. This CDR3 is built from 11 residues. Germline CDR1 MNHNY, CDR2 SVGAGI (reference sequence). CDR3 sequence (DNA): TGTGCCAGCAGTTACTACGGTGAAGCTTTCTTT. Translating it yields CASSYYGEAFF.